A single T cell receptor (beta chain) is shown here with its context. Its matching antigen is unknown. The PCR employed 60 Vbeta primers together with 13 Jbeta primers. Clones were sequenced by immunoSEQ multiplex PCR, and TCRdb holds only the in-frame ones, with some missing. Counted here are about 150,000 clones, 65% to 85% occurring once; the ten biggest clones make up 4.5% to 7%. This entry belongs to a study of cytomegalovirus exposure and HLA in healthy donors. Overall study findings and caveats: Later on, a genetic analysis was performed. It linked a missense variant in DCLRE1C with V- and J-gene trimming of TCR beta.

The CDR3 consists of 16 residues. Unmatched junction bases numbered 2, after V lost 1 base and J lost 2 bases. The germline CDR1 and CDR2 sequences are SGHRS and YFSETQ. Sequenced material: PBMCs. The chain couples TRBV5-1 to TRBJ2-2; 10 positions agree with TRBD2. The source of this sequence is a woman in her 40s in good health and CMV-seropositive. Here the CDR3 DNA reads TGCGCCAGCAGCTTGACTAGCGGGGCTAACACCGGGGAGCTGTTTTTT. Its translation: CASSLTSGANTGELFF.